This is a list of T cell receptor beta chains from one sample in a study of regulatory T cells in long-lasting Graves disease. TCRdb independently ran MiXCR on the multiplex PCR reads; one entry per CDR3 protein. The sample yields a few hundred thousand distinct CDR3 sequences, about 23% seen once. The material sequenced was peripheral blood mononuclear cells (PBMCs), taken when the disease was refractory, from a patient treated with antithyroid drugs. The source is a woman in her forties with Graves disease. Both conserved end residues are part of each CDR3. The D gene is left open where the match is weak. A row's size may be missing; if present it is once, few, many or a size class.

length	D	V	size	J	CDR3	DNA
13	.	TRBV6-1	many	TRBJ2-7	CASRIQGGSEQYF	TGTGCCAGCAGGATCCAGGGGGGGTCCGAGCAGTACTTC
21	TRBD2	TRBV28	many	TRBJ2-7	CASIATWGLAGPSPQTYEQYF	TGTGCCAGCATAGCCACTTGGGGACTAGCGGGCCCCTCACCCCAAACCTACGAGCAGTACTTC
16	.	TRBV7-2	many	TRBJ2-2	CASSLGGGGYTGELFF	TGTGCCAGCAGCTTAGGAGGGGGTGGATACACCGGGGAGCTGTTTTTT
13	.	TRBV20-1	many	TRBJ2-7	CSARGHPSYEQYF	TGCAGTGCTAGGGGCCACCCCTCCTACGAGCAGTACTTC
15	.	TRBV11-2	many	TRBJ2-7	CASSLLTGTSYEQYF	TGTGCCAGCAGCCTCCTTACAGGGACCTCCTACGAGCAGTACTTC
14	.	TRBV6-5	.	TRBJ2-5	CASSYSRVQETQYF	TGTGCCAGCAGTTACAGCAGGGTCCAAGAGACCCAGTACTTC
18	.	TRBV2	many	TRBJ1-5	CASSESRLGRFSNQPQHF	TGTGCCAGCAGTGAAAGCCGGTTGGGGCGATTTAGCAATCAGCCCCAGCATTTT
18	TRBD2	TRBV11-2	.	TRBJ2-2	CASSFPGGGAANTGELFF	TGTGCCAGCAGCTTCCCGGGAGGAGGGGCCGCGAACACCGGGGAGCTGTTTTTT
15	.	TRBV2	.	TRBJ2-2	CASSRGDPNTGELFF	TGTGCCAGCTCTCGGGGCGATCCAAACACCGGGGAGCTGTTTTTT
15	TRBD2	TRBV7-9	many	TRBJ2-5	CASSTSDSGTETQYF	TGTGCCAGCAGCACGAGTGATAGCGGGACAGAGACCCAGTACTTC
14	.	TRBV5-4	.	TRBJ1-1	CASRALGGNTEAFF	TGTGCCAGCAGGGCCCTCGGAGGGAACACTGAAGCTTTCTTT
14	.	TRBV28	many	TRBJ2-7	CASSRQVLIYEQYF	TGTGCCAGCAGTCGACAGGTTCTGATCTACGAGCAGTACTTC
12	.	TRBV20-1	many	TRBJ2-7	CSASTTVGEQYF	TGCAGTGCTAGTACGACGGTGGGCGAGCAGTACTTC
18	TRBD2	TRBV11-2	.	TRBJ2-3	CASSLYQRASGSTDTQYF	TGTGCCAGCAGCTTATACCAACGCGCTAGCGGTAGCACAGATACGCAGTATTTT
16	.	TRBV10-3	few	TRBJ1-5	CAISEGLEEAGQPQHF	TGTGCCATCAGTGAGGGGCTCGAGGAAGCAGGGCAGCCCCAGCATTTT
12	.	TRBV20-1	.	TRBJ1-1	CSADDCWTEAFF	TGCAGTGCCGACGACTGCTGGACTGAAGCTTTCTTT